This T cell receptor beta chain originates from a study of Graves' ophthalmopathy and Graves' hyperthyroidism. Broader study findings: Blood shared most expanded thyroid clonotypes above 0.001 frequency. The model's ophthalmopathy progression predictions had around 67% sensitivity and 72.22% specificity.

Germline loops: CDR1 MDHEN, CDR2 SYDVKM. Trimming removed 5 bases at V and 5 bases at J, with 16 bases between. The CDR3 covers 16 residues. On this clonotype: Its antigen is not identified.

RNA transcripts were the template, and TCR beta CDR3 regions were amplified from them. Following a first-round RT-PCR that used HTBI primers, a second-round multiplex PCR was carried out. TCRdb used MiXCR to reprocess the multiplex PCR reads, holding one entry per CDR3 protein. Seen here are 900,000 to 1,200,000 distinct CDR3 sequences, 36% observed once, and the top ten hold over 8.5%. The chain carries TRBV28 and TRBJ1-6; a weak D match, TRBD1 (6 bases). The material sequenced was peripheral blood or thyroid tissue (not recorded which). The source is an adult man with Graves' hyperthyroidism. The chain's CDR3 is CASSNGDRMDNSPLHF. The DNA for the CDR3 is TGTGCCAGCAGTAATGGAGACAGGATGGATAATTCACCCCTCCACTTT.